The following is a T cell receptor (beta chain) sequence with its context. This specimen belongs to a study of blood T cell repertoires in COVID-19. At the level of the study: The cDNA or gDNA used as material had been derived from T cells, B-cell-depleted T cells, or PBMCs.

The CDR3 is 14 residues long. V lost 7 bases, J lost 8 bases, and 20 bases lay in between. Germline V gives CDR1 MNHEY, CDR2 SMNVEV (reference sequence). Original analysis: Scientists estimated how many nucleated cells there were by amplifying reference gene primers. Libraries were prepared by immunoSEQ multiplex PCR; TCRdb keeps only in-frame clonotypes and omits some of them. Clonal size and the V and J genes are those of that table, whereas D and trimming came from the DNA. Of about 120,000 clones in the sample, 79% were seen once. Sequenced input: peripheral blood. The J gene is TRBJ1-2, the V gene TRBV27; D is undetermined. The sequence was collected from a woman of 80 years or more with acute or convalescent COVID-19. The CDR3 DNA is TGTGCCAGCAAATCAACTAGTCAGAAGGGAGGCTACACCTTC. It is translated as CASKSTSQKGGYTF.